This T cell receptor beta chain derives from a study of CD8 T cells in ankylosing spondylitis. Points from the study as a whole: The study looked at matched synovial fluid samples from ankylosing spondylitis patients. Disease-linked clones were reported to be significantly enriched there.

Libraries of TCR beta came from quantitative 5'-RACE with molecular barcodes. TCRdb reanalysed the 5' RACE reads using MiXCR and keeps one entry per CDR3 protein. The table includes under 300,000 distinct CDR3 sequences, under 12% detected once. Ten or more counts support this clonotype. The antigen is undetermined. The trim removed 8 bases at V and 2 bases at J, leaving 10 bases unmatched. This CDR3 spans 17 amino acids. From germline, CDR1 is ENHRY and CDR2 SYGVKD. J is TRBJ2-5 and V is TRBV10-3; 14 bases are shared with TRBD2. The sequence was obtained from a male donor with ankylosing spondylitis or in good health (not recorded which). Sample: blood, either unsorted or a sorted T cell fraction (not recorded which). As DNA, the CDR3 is TGTGCCATCGCCAAGGGACTAGCGGGAGAGAGGCAAGAGACCCAGTACTTC. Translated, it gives CAIAKGLAGERQETQYF.